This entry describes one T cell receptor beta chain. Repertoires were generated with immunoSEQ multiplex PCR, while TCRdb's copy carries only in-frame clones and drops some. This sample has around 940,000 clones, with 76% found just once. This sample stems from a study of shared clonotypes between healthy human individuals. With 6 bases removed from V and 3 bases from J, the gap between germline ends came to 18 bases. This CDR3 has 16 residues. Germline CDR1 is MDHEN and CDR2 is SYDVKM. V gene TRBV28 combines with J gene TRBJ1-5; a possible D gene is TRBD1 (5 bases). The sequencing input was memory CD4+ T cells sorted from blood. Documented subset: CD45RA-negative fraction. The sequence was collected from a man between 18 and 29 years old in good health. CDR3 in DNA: TGTGCCAGCAGGAGAAGAGGGGTAGGTATCAATCAGCCCCAGCATTTT. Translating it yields CASRRRGVGINQPQHF.